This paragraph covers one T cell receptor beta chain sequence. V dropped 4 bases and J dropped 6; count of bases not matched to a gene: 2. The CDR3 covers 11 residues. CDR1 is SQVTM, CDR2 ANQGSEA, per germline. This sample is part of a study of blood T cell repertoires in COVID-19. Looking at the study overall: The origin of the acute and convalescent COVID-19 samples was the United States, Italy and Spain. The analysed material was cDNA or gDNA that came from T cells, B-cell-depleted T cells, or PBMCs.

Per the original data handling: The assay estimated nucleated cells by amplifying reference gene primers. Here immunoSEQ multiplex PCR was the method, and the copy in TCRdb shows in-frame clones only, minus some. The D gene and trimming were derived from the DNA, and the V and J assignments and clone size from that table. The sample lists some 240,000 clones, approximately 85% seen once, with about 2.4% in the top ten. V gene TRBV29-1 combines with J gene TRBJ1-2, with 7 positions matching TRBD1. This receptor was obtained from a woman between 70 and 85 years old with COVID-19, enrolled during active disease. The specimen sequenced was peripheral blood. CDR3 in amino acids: CSVGQGHGYTF. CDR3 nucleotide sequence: TGCAGCGTTGGACAGGGTCATGGCTACACCTTC.